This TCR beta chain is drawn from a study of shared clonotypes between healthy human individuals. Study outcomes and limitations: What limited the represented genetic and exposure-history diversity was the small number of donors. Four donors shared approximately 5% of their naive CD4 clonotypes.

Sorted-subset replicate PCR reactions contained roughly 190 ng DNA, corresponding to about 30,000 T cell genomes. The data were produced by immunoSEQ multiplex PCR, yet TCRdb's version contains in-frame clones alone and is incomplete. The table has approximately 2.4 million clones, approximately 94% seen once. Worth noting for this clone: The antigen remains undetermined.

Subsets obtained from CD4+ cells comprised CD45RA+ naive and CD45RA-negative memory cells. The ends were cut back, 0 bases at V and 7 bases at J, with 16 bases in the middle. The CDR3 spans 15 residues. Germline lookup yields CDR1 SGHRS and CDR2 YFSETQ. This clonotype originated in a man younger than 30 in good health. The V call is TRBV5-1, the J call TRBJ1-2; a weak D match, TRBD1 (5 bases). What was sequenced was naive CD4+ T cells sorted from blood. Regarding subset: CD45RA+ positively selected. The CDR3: CASSLGGALDVGYTF. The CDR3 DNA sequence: TGCGCCAGCAGCTTGGGCGGGGCCCTTGATGTTGGCTACACCTTC.